The rows below give T cell receptor beta chains drawn from one sample of a study of blood T cell repertoires in COVID-19. Sequencing used immunoSEQ multiplex PCR; TCRdb keeps in-frame clones, though not all of them. This table holds about 410,000 clones, 86% found once. Sequenced input: peripheral blood. These receptors came from a woman aged 30 to 39 with active or convalescent COVID-19. Both conserved end residues are part of each CDR3. D genes are given only for firm matches. Clone sizes are given selectively: once, few, many, or a class where the clone is expanded.

NA NA TRBJ1-1 TRBV7-9 14 TGTGCCAGCAGCGAAAGAAGTACAGCCTCGGAAGCTTTCTTT CASSERSTASEAFF
NA NA TRBJ2-1 TRBV4-1 19 TGCGCCAGCAGCCAAGAAGCTTTGAGAACTTTAAGCTCCTACAATGAGCAGTTCTTC CASSQEALRTLSSYNEQFF
NA NA TRBJ2-6 TRBV6-1 18 TGTGCCAGCAGTGTTGCCCCAGGATTTTACTCTGGGGCCAACGTCCTGACTTTC CASSVAPGFYSGANVLTF
NA TRBD1 TRBJ2-4 TRBV29-1 13 TGCAGCGTTGAAGGAGACAGGGGTTACATTCAGTACTTC CSVEGDRGYIQYF
few NA TRBJ2-7 TRBV30 11 TGTGCCTGGAGCATACTCTACGAGCAGTACTTC CAWSILYEQYF
NA NA TRBJ1-1 TRBV2 14 TGTGCCAGCATTCCCACTTCTTGGGGCCCTGAAGCTTTCTTT CASIPTSWGPEAFF
NA NA TRBJ2-2 TRBV2 13 TGTGCCAGCACCCTTGGACAGACCGGGGAGCTGTTTTTT CASTLGQTGELFF
NA TRBD1 TRBJ1-2 TRBV6-5 14 TGTGCCAGCACCCAACAGGGGGCCTTTTATGGCTACACCTTC CASTQQGAFYGYTF
NA TRBD2 TRBJ2-1 TRBV5-1 15 TGCGCCAGCAGCCAACTAGCGGGGCCTGGCAATGAGCAGTTCTTC CASSQLAGPGNEQFF
NA TRBD2 TRBJ2-1 TRBV3-1/TRBV3-2 15 TGTGCCAGCAGCCAGCAGGGACTAGCTCGCAATGAGCAGTTCTTC CASSQQGLARNEQFF
many TRBD2 TRBJ2-3 TRBV27 17 TGTGCCAGTCGACGGAGGCTAGCGGGTGATAGCACAGATACGCAGTATTTT CASRRRLAGDSTDTQYF
NA TRBD2 TRBJ2-7 TRBV7-9 15 TGTGCCAGCAGCTTAGCGCGGGGGGACTCCTACGAGCAGTACTTC CASSLARGDSYEQYF
NA TRBD1 TRBJ2-7 TRBV10-3 15 TGTGCCATCGGACTCAGACAGGGGGAGTCCTACGAGCAGTACTTC CAIGLRQGESYEQYF
NA TRBD1 TRBJ2-5 TRBV7-9 15 TGTGCCAGCAGCTTAAGGGGACAGGGGATGGAGACCCAGTACTTC CASSLRGQGMETQYF
NA NA TRBJ1-2 TRBV5-1 14 TGCGCCAGCAGCTTGGAGGCAGTACAGTATGGCTACACCTTC CASSLEAVQYGYTF
once NA TRBJ1-1 TRBV6-1 10 TGTGCCAGCAGTCAGGATGCGGCTTTCTTT CASSQDAAFF
NA NA TRBJ2-1 TRBV7-2 15 TGTGCCAGCAGCAAAAACAGGCCGTACGGGAATGAGCAGTTCTTC CASSKNRPYGNEQFF
NA TRBD1 TRBJ2-5 TRBV4-1 14 TGCGCCAGCAGCCCTTGGACAGGTCAAGAGACCCAGTACTTC CASSPWTGQETQYF
few TRBD1 TRBJ1-3 TRBV6-1 16 TGTGCCAGCAGTGAGCAGGGGGCCTTCTCTGGAAACACCATATATTTT CASSEQGAFSGNTIYF
NA TRBD1 TRBJ2-2 TRBV10-2 15 TGCGCCATCCGAACCGGGACAGGGGGGACCGGGGAGCTGTTTTTT CAIRTGTGGTGELFF
NA NA TRBJ1-2 TRBV19 15 TGTGCCAGTAGAGAGTCCCAGGGAAATAACTATGGCTACACCTTC CASRESQGNNYGYTF
few NA TRBJ1-1 TRBV5-5 14 TGTGCCAGCAGCTTGTTCTGGCAGAACACTGAAGCTTTCTTT CASSLFWQNTEAFF
NA TRBD1 TRBJ1-2 TRBV5-1 15 TGCGCCAGCAGCCCGGACGGGACAGGGGACTCTCGCTACACCTTC CASSPDGTGDSRYTF
once NA TRBJ1-2 TRBV5-1 15 TGCGCCAGCAGCTTGGTTGCAGAGGCGGTAGTCGGCTACACCTTC CASSLVAEAVVGYTF
NA NA TRBJ1-3 TRBV6-5 15 TGTGCCAGCAGCCCACAGGGATGGGCTGGAAACACCATATATTTT CASSPQGWAGNTIYF
NA NA TRBJ2-7 TRBV14 16 TGTGCCAGCAGCCCAGCTCCGGGACATATGAACTACGAGCAGTACTTC CASSPAPGHMNYEQYF
NA TRBD2 TRBJ2-7 TRBV5-6 13 TGTGCCAGCAGCTGGGGGACTAGCGGCGAGCAGTACTTC CASSWGTSGEQYF
NA TRBD1 TRBJ2-5 TRBV27 13 TGTGCCAGCAGTTGGACAGGGATTGAGACCCAGTACTTC CASSWTGIETQYF
few TRBD2 TRBJ2-2 TRBV29-1 15 TGCAGCGTTGTTACTAGCGGGCCGAACACCGGGGAGCTGTTTTTT CSVVTSGPNTGELFF
NA TRBD1 TRBJ2-2 TRBV3-1/TRBV3-2 15 TGTGCCAGCAGCAAGGGACAGGACAGCACCGGGGAGCTGTTTTTT CASSKGQDSTGELFF
NA NA TRBJ1-1 TRBV29-1 14 TGCAGCGTTGAAGCCTCAAGCGGGGAGACTGAAGCTTTCTTT CSVEASSGETEAFF
NA TRBD2 TRBJ2-1 TRBV7-8 18 TGTGCCAGCAGCTTAGGAGCGGGGAGATCTCATCCCTACAATGAGCAGTTCTTC CASSLGAGRSHPYNEQFF
NA NA TRBJ1-2 TRBV11-2 13 TGTGCCAGCAGCCTGGACAACCGCCGCGACTACACCTTC CASSLDNRRDYTF
NA NA TRBJ2-1 TRBV27 16 TGTGCCAGCAGGTCCCTACCGTTGCAGGGGGGAAATGAGCAGTTCTTC CASRSLPLQGGNEQFF
NA NA TRBJ2-3 TRBV13 14 TGTGCCAGCAGCTTACGGGGGAACACAGATACGCAGTATTTT CASSLRGNTDTQYF
once NA TRBJ2-2 TRBV7-9 14 TGTGCCAGCAGCTTATCGGGGACTTTTCTGGAGCTGTTTTTT CASSLSGTFLELFF
few NA TRBJ1-4 TRBV21-1 15 TGTGCCAGCAGCAAATACAGGACAGCTAATGAAAAACTGTTTTTT CASSKYRTANEKLFF
NA NA TRBJ1-2 TRBV30 11 TGTGCCTGGACACAGGGCTATGGCTACACCTTC CAWTQGYGYTF
once TRBD1 TRBJ2-3 TRBV10-3 14 TGTGCCATCACACCGGACAGGGCTCCAGATACGCAGTATTTT CAITPDRAPDTQYF
once NA TRBJ2-1 TRBV7-9 15 TGTGCCAGCAGCGCTCGGTTGATGCCAAGCAATGAGCAGTTCTTC CASSARLMPSNEQFF
many NA TRBJ1-1 TRBV19 15 TGTGCCAGTAGTATACAACCAGGGCTGGGAACTGAAGCTTTCTTT CASSIQPGLGTEAFF
NA NA TRBJ1-1 TRBV4-1 13 TGCGCCAGCAGCCGTACACAGAACACTGAAGCTTTCTTT CASSRTQNTEAFF
NA TRBD1 TRBJ2-5 TRBV7-2 16 TGTGCCAGCAGCCTCAGACAGGGGTCCGGTCGGGAGACCCAGTACTTC CASSLRQGSGRETQYF
once NA TRBJ2-1 TRBV29-1 14 TGCAGCGTTGAAGATTTCGCCGCAGTATATGAGCAGTTCTTC CSVEDFAAVYEQFF
NA NA TRBJ1-5 TRBV6-5 14 TGTGCCAGCAGGCAGGGTGGGAGCAATCAGCCCCAGCATTTT CASRQGGSNQPQHF
once TRBD1 TRBJ1-2 TRBV30 12 TGTGCCTGGAGGGGGACAGCATACGGCTACACCTTC CAWRGTAYGYTF
NA TRBD1 TRBJ2-3 TRBV3-1/TRBV3-2 16 TGTGCCAGCAGCCAAGAGGTATGGGACAGGGCAGATACGCAGTATTTT CASSQEVWDRADTQYF
NA NA TRBJ2-1 TRBV2 14 TGTGCCAGCAGTGAAGCGCGCAATCTCAATGAGCAGTTCTTC CASSEARNLNEQFF
NA NA TRBJ1-1 TRBV27 14 TGTGCCAGCAGTCCTGGGAGGTGGGCGGCTGAAGCTTTCTTT CASSPGRWAAEAFF
NA TRBD2 TRBJ2-7 TRBV11-2 15 TGTGCCAGCAGCATAGGACTAGCGGGAGACTACGAGCAGTACTTC CASSIGLAGDYEQYF
NA NA TRBJ1-2 TRBV23-1 13 TGCGCCAGCAGTAAGCAGGGTCACTATGGCTACACCTTC CASSKQGHYGYTF
NA NA TRBJ2-5 TRBV15 12 TGTGCCGCAGGGACTGGAAGGGAGACCCAGTACTTC CAAGTGRETQYF
NA NA TRBJ1-5 TRBV27 13 TGTGCCAGCAGCCAGAGCGCGAATCAGCCCCAGCATTTT CASSQSANQPQHF
once TRBD2 TRBJ2-7 TRBV3-1/TRBV3-2 16 TGTGCCAGCAGCCCCGCCTCTAGCGGACCGTTCTACGAGCAGTACTTC CASSPASSGPFYEQYF
NA NA TRBJ2-7 TRBV18 15 TGTGCCAGCTCACCCCTAAGTCAGGAATACTACGAGCAGTACTTC CASSPLSQEYYEQYF
NA NA TRBJ1-2 TRBV7-9 13 TGTGCCAGCAGCTTTGTTAGTAACTATGGCTACACCTTC CASSFVSNYGYTF
NA TRBD1 TRBJ2-7 TRBV7-9 16 TGTGCCAGCAGCTTAGGGGGAGGGACAGGGGTCGACGAGCAGTACTTC CASSLGGGTGVDEQYF
NA TRBD1 TRBJ2-7 TRBV9 16 TGTGCCAGCAGCGTAGATTCCTTGGACAGGGCCTACGAGCAGTACTTC CASSVDSLDRAYEQYF
NA TRBD1 TRBJ2-3 TRBV5-4 14 TGTGCCAGCAGCTCGACAGGGTCAACAGATACGCAGTATTTT CASSSTGSTDTQYF